This T cell receptor beta chain came from a study of cytomegalovirus exposure and HLA in healthy donors. General study points: Rare sequences made up most TCRs, while some public TCRs were found in many donors.

Between the trimmed V and J ends, which lost 0 bases and 9 bases, there was a span of 15 bases. The CDR3 totals 15 residues. From germline, CDR1 is GTSNPN and CDR2 SVGIG (reference sequence). This clone was counted between two and nine times. The antigen remains undetermined. Assay used: immunoSEQ multiplex PCR; TCRdb lists only in-frame clones, some missing. The table includes 150,000 to 200,000 clones, about 85% detected once. This chain uses TRBV30 with TRBJ1-6, with D perhaps matching TRBD1 (5 bases). The receptor's source is a man aged 18 to 30 in good health and CMV-seropositive. Sequencing was performed on PBMCs. The CDR3 is CAWSVYGTAGSPLHF. In DNA, the CDR3 is TGTGCCTGGAGTGTATATGGGACTGCTGGTTCACCCCTCCACTTT.